The rows below give T cell receptor beta chains drawn from one sample of a study of CXCR3-negative and CXCR3-positive naive CD8 T cells. TCRdb re-called the 5' RACE reads; every CDR3 protein appears as one record, without DNA. Its listing shows 90,000 to 100,000 distinct CDR3 sequences. Sample: naive CXCR3+ CD8+ T cells from blood. These receptors originate from a human donor in good health. Some clones in this sample may be carry-over from other donors' samples. The CDR3 runs from the conserved cysteine through the conserved F or W. The order of the fields is J gene, V gene, CDR3 protein.

>TRBJ2-5|TRBV14
CASSQNAWTVRETQYF
>TRBJ2-3|TRBV29-1
CSATDRGPDTQYF
>TRBJ2-2|TRBV2
CASSGGDSGELFF
>TRBJ2-3|TRBV20-1
CSAGEDRLAGGPYLYTQYF
>TRBJ1-1|TRBV5-1
CASSVTAGYEAFF
>TRBJ2-3|TRBV25-1
CASSEDGTSLDTQYF
>TRBJ2-7|TRBV20-1
CSADQGASYEQYF
>TRBJ2-7|TRBV7-7
CATAESNTWSYEQYF
>TRBJ2-3|TRBV2
CASSEWGSIGDTQYF
>TRBJ2-7|TRBV4-3
CASSQDQGSSYEQYF
>TRBJ2-7|TRBV5-1
CASSFGQGAFGSYEQYF
>TRBJ2-2|TRBV7-6
CASGLGQNTGELFF
>TRBJ1-1|TRBV6-2/TRBV6-3
CASSLGPIMNTEAFF
>TRBJ2-1|TRBV20-1
CSARDRGAADLYNEQFF
>TRBJ2-7|TRBV10-3
CAISVDLKGTGVHEQYF
>TRBJ2-1|TRBV7-3
CASSSGVGLAVSSYNEEFF
>TRBJ2-5|TRBV9
CASSGDGGQETQYF
>TRBJ2-2|TRBV5-4
CATTYTGELFF
>TRBJ1-2|TRBV4-3
CASSPGVEANYGYTF
>TRBJ2-1|TRBV5-5
CASSQGLAPLDEQFF
>TRBJ2-1|TRBV2
CASSSRGSREEQFF
>TRBJ1-1|TRBV5-1
CASSALGGQGVPEAFF
>TRBJ1-4|TRBV12-2
CASRLGLRVGTNEKLFF
>TRBJ2-7|TRBV4-3
CASSQDASDRASYEQYF
>TRBJ2-1|TRBV27
CASRILLAGGQDEQFF
>TRBJ2-5|TRBV27
CASSLGLAGNQETQYF
>TRBJ1-4|TRBV29-1
CSVEGRSGGMEKLFF
>TRBJ2-1|TRBV27
CASSLSSPYNEQFF